This T cell receptor beta chain was sequenced during a study of vaccination and CD4 T cells after COVID-19. Overall study context: As control conditions, cultures were given either a CEFX pool serving as positive control, an HIV-1 Nef pool, or no peptide at all.

Sequencing of cultured CD4+ T cell DNA used the Oncomine TCR Beta short-read assay. TCRdb re-analysed the PCR reads in MiXCR, keeping a single row per CDR3 protein. The table records about 17,000 distinct CDR3 sequences, under 60% of them present only once. Notes on this clonotype: The antigen remains undetermined.

Treatment of the sample: roughly ten-day PBMC culture with coronavirus spike peptide pools or control peptides (ViraFEST assay). Peptide pool stimulation in ViraFEST expanded antigen-specific T cells, whose TCRs were then sequenced. PCR positivity dates ran from March to December 2020, preceding US Alpha, Beta and Delta variants. Once cultured about 10 days, CD4+ T cells underwent isolation by negative selection. Germline loops: CDR1 SGHNT, CDR2 YYREEE (reference sequence). Trimming removed 0 bases from V and 0 bases from J, with 12 bases in between. The CDR3 runs 16 residues. The chain is built from TRBV5-4 and TRBJ1-1; D is undetermined. The sequence came from a human donor who had recovered from COVID-19. Sequencing was carried out using CD4+ T cells from blood, cultured in vitro. CDR3 in amino acids: CASSLEAAHMNTEAFF. The CDR3 DNA follows: TGTGCCAGCAGCTTGGAGGCAGCCCATATGAACACTGAAGCTTTCTTT.